The 28 T cell receptor beta chains listed next were all sequenced from one sample in a study of graft-versus-host responses after intestinal transplantation. The antigens these receptors bind are not known. The data were produced by immunoSEQ multiplex PCR, yet TCRdb's version contains in-frame clones alone and is incomplete. The table records around 87,000 clones, roughly 92% of them present only once. The sequencing used unstimulated CD8+ T cells sorted from spleen or lymph node cells, collected before transplant. The receptors here all came from a human donor who was the organ donor for an intestinal transplant.

The chain is built from TRBV9 and TRBJ2-1; 7 nucleotides match TRBD1. This CDR3 contains 15 residues. Germline CDR1 is SGDLS and CDR2 is YYNGEE. Trimming removed 0 bases from V and 3 bases from J; junction bases left unmatched: 3. DNA for the CDR3: TGTGCCAGCAGCGTAGAAGGGGGCGACTACAATGAGCAGTTCTTC. Translated: CASSVEGGDYNEQFF.

The rearrangement uses TRBV7-9 and TRBJ2-7; no reliable D call. This CDR3 spans 12 amino acids. CDR1 and CDR2 from the germline V gene are SEHNR and FQNEAQ (reference sequence). Deletions cut 3 bases from V and 3 bases from J, with 6 bases between. CDR3 protein: CASSFHGYEQYF. CDR3 in DNA: TGTGCCAGCAGCTTCCACGGCTACGAGCAGTACTTC.

The chain joins TRBV5-6 to TRBJ2-7; D uncertain. The CDR3 sequence is 14 residues long. The germline V gene encodes CDR1 SGHDT and CDR2 YYEEEE. V was pared by 5 bases and J by 0 bases, with 12 bases between. The CDR3 loop reads CASSDIPSSYEQYF. In DNA, the CDR3 is TGTGCCAGCAGTGACATTCCGAGCTCCTACGAGCAGTACTTC. Full variable domain (outside the CDR3, taken from reference TRBV5-6 and TRBJ2-7): DAGVTQSPTHLIKTRGQQVTLRCSPKSGHDTVSWYQQALGQGPQFIFQYYEEEERQRGNFPDRFSGHQFPNYSSELNVNALLLGDSALYLCASSDIPSSYEQYFGPGTRLTVT.

This chain joins TRBV11-2 and TRBJ2-1; the match to TRBD2 covers 13 bases. CDR3 length: 14 amino acids. Per the germline V gene, CDR1 is SGHAT and CDR2 is FQNNGV. After removal of 1 base from V and 10 bases from J, the junction contained 1 base not matched to a gene. This chain's CDR3 is CASSLGLAGGEQFF. CDR3 sequence (DNA): TGTGCCAGCAGCTTAGGACTAGCGGGGGGCGAGCAGTTCTTC.

This clone was recorded only once. The chain links TRBV28 to TRBJ1-6, with TRBD1 matching over 7 bases. CDR1 is MDHEN and CDR2 is SYDVKM in the germline V gene. This CDR3 contains 15 residues. Losses at the gene ends were 3 bases for V and 8 bases for J; bases not matched to a gene: 7. The CDR3, as DNA: TGTGCCAGCAGTTTGGATTTAGGACAGGATTCACCCCTCCACTTT. Amino acid sequence: CASSLDLGQDSPLHF.

This chain connects TRBV27 to TRBJ1-5; 9 bases fit TRBD1. V lost 4 bases and J lost 4; bases outside the gene matches: 8. CDR3 length: 16 amino acids. Germline loops: CDR1 MNHEY, CDR2 SMNVEV (reference sequence). The CDR3 is CASSSRSGTGNQPQHF. The CDR3, as DNA: TGTGCCAGCAGTTCGAGATCCGGGACAGGGAATCAGCCCCAGCATTTT.

The chain carries TRBV2 and TRBJ2-5; TRBD1 is a possible D gene (6 bases). CDR1 is SNHLY and CDR2 is FYNNEI in the germline V gene. V was trimmed by 6 bases and J by 5 bases, leaving 13 bases between them. The CDR3 is 13 residues long. CDR3 loop: CASRQGFEETQYF. Written as DNA, the CDR3 is TGTGCCAGCAGACAGGGTTTTGAGGAGACCCAGTACTTC.

The V gene is TRBV4-3, the J gene TRBJ2-7; D is uncertain. Germline V lookup: CDR1 LGHNA, CDR2 YSLEER. The CDR3 is 16 residues long. V lost 0 bases and J lost 0, with 12 bases in between. The CDR3 reads CASSQDPLTHSYEQYF. Here the CDR3 DNA reads TGCGCCAGCAGCCAAGACCCACTAACTCACTCCTACGAGCAGTACTTC.

The rearrangement uses TRBV9 and TRBJ2-2; TRBD2 might be the D (6 bases). Trimming stripped 0 bases from V and 4 bases from J, with 13 bases between. The CDR3 is 16 residues long. Germline values: CDR1 SGDLS, CDR2 YYNGEE. The CDR3 DNA follows: TGTGCCAGCAGCGTAGAGGGACTCACTTCCACCGGGGAGCTGTTTTTT. Protein: CASSVEGLTSTGELFF.

The rearrangement uses TRBV2 and TRBJ2-7; D remains unclear. The V gene's germline CDR1 is SNHLY and CDR2 FYNNEI. The CDR3 contains 14 residues. Trimming removed 3 bases from V and 1 base from J, with 10 bases in between. CDR3: CASSDEAISYEQYF. DNA of the CDR3: TGTGCCAGCAGTGATGAGGCCATTTCCTACGAGCAGTACTTC.

The V call is TRBV7-2, the J call TRBJ1-1; D possibly corresponds to TRBD1 (5 bases). The CDR3 is made up of 13 amino acids. V lost 5 bases and J 1 base, leaving 8 bases between the germline ends. Germline CDR1 is SGHTA and CDR2 is FQGNSA. CDR3 in DNA: TGTGCCAGCAGCGTCCAGGGGAACACTGAAGCTTTCTTT. Translation: CASSVQGNTEAFF.

This rearrangement joins TRBV6-4 to TRBJ2-2; 9 bases align to TRBD1. Germline V CDR1 and CDR2: MRHNA, SNTAGT. The CDR3 spans 15 residues. V gave up 5 bases and J gave up 3 bases; unmatched junction bases: 4. The CDR3 loop reads CASSPGQGHTGELFF. The DNA of the CDR3 is TGTGCCAGCAGTCCGGGACAGGGTCACACCGGGGAGCTGTTTTTT.

The chain joins TRBV15 to TRBJ1-3; 10 nucleotides agree with TRBD1. Trimming removed 6 bases from V and 7 bases from J; junction bases left unmatched: 9. The CDR3 is made up of 15 amino acids. The germline V gene has CDR1 LNHNV and CDR2 YYDKDF (reference sequence). The CDR3 sequence is CATSKGQGRENTIYF. The CDR3 bases are TGTGCCACCAGTAAGGGACAGGGGCGAGAGAACACCATATATTTT.

This chain uses TRBV2 with TRBJ2-1; 9 nucleotides align to TRBD2. The V segment lost 2 bases and the J segment 7 bases; nucleotides outside the gene matches: 15. This CDR3 has 18 amino acids. The V gene's germline CDR1 is SNHLY and CDR2 FYNNEI. The chain's CDR3 is CASSERVGVAGVWNEQFF. CDR3 coding DNA: TGTGCCAGCAGTGAACGGGTTGGGGTAGCGGGGGTCTGGAATGAGCAGTTCTTC. The variable domain in full, completed from reference TRBV2 and TRBJ2-1, reads EPEVTQTPSHQVTQMGQEVILRCVPISNHLYFYWYRQILGQKVEFLVSFYNNEISEKSEIFDDQFSVERPDGSNFTLKIRSTKLEDSAMYFCASSERVGVAGVWNEQFFGPGTRLTVL.

This chain connects TRBV19 to TRBJ2-1; 8 bases line up with TRBD2. V lost 3 bases to trimming and J lost 4 bases; unmatched junction nucleotides: 8. Germline lookup yields CDR1 LNHDA and CDR2 SQIVND (reference sequence). The CDR3 is 16 amino acids. CDR3: CASSITGQRGYNEQFF. DNA of the CDR3: TGTGCCAGTAGTATTACCGGACAGCGGGGGTACAATGAGCAGTTCTTC. The complete variable domain, with remaining parts taken from reference TRBV19 and TRBJ2-1, reads DGGITQSPKYLFRKEGQNVTLSCEQNLNHDAMYWYRQDPGQGLRLIYYSQIVNDFQKGDIAEGYSVSREKKESFPLTVTSAQKNPTAFYLCASSITGQRGYNEQFFGPGTRLTVL.

This chain connects TRBV7-9 to TRBJ2-7; D unclear. The V end lost 5 bases, the J end lost 4 bases, and 12 bases lay between the germline ends. Looked up from germline, CDR1 is SEHNR and CDR2 is FQNEAQ (reference sequence). The CDR3 has 13 residues. This CDR3 reads CASSPQDKYEQYF. The CDR3, as DNA: TGTGCCAGCAGCCCCCAAGACAAATACGAGCAGTACTTC.

The J gene is TRBJ2-5, the V gene TRBV19; the D gene is possibly TRBD2 (6 bases). CDR1 and CDR2 from the germline V gene are LNHDA and SQIVND (reference sequence). This CDR3 is 15 amino acids long. V lost 6 bases, J lost 2 bases, and 16 bases lay in between. This CDR3 is CASSWRGGSQETQYF. The CDR3 region has the DNA TGTGCCAGTAGCTGGAGGGGCGGATCACAAGAGACCCAGTACTTC.

The V and J genes are TRBV7-9 and TRBJ2-2; the match to TRBD2 covers 7 bases. Looked up from germline, CDR1 is SEHNR and CDR2 is FQNEAQ (reference sequence). Germline trimming cut 0 bases from V and 7 bases from J; bases unmatched to any gene: 11. The CDR3 covers 17 residues. The chain's CDR3 is CASSLAPVGGTVGELFF. Here the CDR3 DNA reads TGTGCCAGCAGCTTAGCCCCCGTGGGAGGGACGGTCGGGGAGCTGTTTTTT.

The rearrangement joins TRBV7-8 to TRBJ2-5, with 14 bases lining up with TRBD2. This CDR3 is built from 16 residues. Germline V CDR1 and CDR2: SGHVS, FQNEAQ. Trimming at V came to 5 bases and at J to 5 bases, leaving 7 bases not matched to a gene. CDR3 nucleotides: TGTGCCAGCAGCCGACTAGCGGGGGGGCCTGGGGAGACCCAGTACTTC. Protein: CASSRLAGGPGETQYF.

The genes are TRBV5-1 and TRBJ1-2; 9 nucleotides agree with TRBD1. After removal of 4 bases from V and 3 bases from J, the junction contained 7 bases not matched to a gene. Germline V CDR1 and CDR2: SGHRS, YFSETQ. The CDR3 is made up of 15 amino acids. The CDR3 DNA reads TGCGCCAGCAGCATTAGACAGGGGGTCGACTATGGCTACACCTTC. Translation gives CASSIRQGVDYGYTF.

The chain recombines TRBV7-2 with TRBJ1-6; D gene ambiguous. The CDR3 totals 15 residues. Germline CDR1 and CDR2: SGHTA and FQGNSA. Trimming took off 3 bases at V and 4 bases at J, with 10 bases between the two ends. The CDR3 sequence: CASSLELAYNSPLHF. The CDR3 coding sequence is TGTGCCAGCAGCTTGGAGTTGGCTTATAATTCACCCCTCCACTTT.

V usage is TRBV5-6 and J usage is TRBJ1-1; D not resolved. In germline, CDR1 is SGHDT, CDR2 YYEEEE. This CDR3 has 16 residues. Trimming shortened V by 1 base and J by 4 bases, and 17 bases separated the two germline ends. Written as DNA, the CDR3 is TGTGCCAGCAGCTTGCGTTTGAGTCAATGGAGCACTGAAGCTTTCTTT. Residues: CASSLRLSQWSTEAFF. The full variable domain, in which reference TRBV5-6 and TRBJ1-1 provide the parts outside the CDR3, is DAGVTQSPTHLIKTRGQQVTLRCSPKSGHDTVSWYQQALGQGPQFIFQYYEEEERQRGNFPDRFSGHQFPNYSSELNVNALLLGDSALYLCASSLRLSQWSTEAFFGQGTRLTVV.

The V call is TRBV5-4, the J call TRBJ2-5, with D uncertain. V was trimmed by 1 base and J by 5 bases, leaving 9 bases between them. Germline V CDR1 and CDR2: SGHNT, YYREEE (reference sequence). This CDR3 has 13 amino acids. In nucleotides, the CDR3 is TGTGCCAGCAGCTTGAGAGATTCTGAGACCCAGTACTTC. This codes for CASSLRDSETQYF.

The chain links TRBV29-1 to TRBJ1-2, with 8 bases matching TRBD1. Germline loops: CDR1 SQVTM, CDR2 ANQGSEA. The CDR3 sequence is 14 residues long. V was pared by 6 bases and J by 4 bases, with 10 bases of the junction left unmatched. The CDR3 DNA follows: TGCAGCGTCCTAGGCCAGGGGGCATCCTATGGCTACACCTTC. Amino acids: CSVLGQGASYGYTF.

The chain employs TRBV27 and TRBJ2-1; D may be TRBD2 (5 bases). The germline V gene encodes CDR1 MNHEY and CDR2 SMNVEV (reference sequence). The CDR3 runs to 11 residues. Trimming pared 10 bases from V and 4 bases from J, leaving 8 bases between. CDR3 in amino acids: CATGGYNEQFF. In DNA form, the CDR3 reads TGTGCCACTGGCGGGTACAATGAGCAGTTCTTC.

The chain joins TRBV7-9 to TRBJ2-7; 8 bases map to TRBD2. After removal of 1 base from V and 2 bases from J, the junction contained 10 bases not matched to a gene. Germline V gene sequence: CDR1 SEHNR, CDR2 FQNEAQ (reference sequence). The CDR3 totals 17 residues. CDR3 region: CASSLEGRRGVPYEQYF. DNA for the CDR3: TGTGCCAGCAGCTTAGAGGGGCGGCGGGGGGTACCCTACGAGCAGTACTTC.

The rearrangement uses TRBV6-6 and TRBJ1-2, with a possible D match to TRBD1 (5 bases). Looked up from germline, CDR1 is MNHNY and CDR2 is SVGAGI (reference sequence). CDR3 length: 14 amino acids. The V end lost 0 bases, the J end lost 2 bases, and 7 bases lay between the germline ends. The DNA for the CDR3 is TGTGCCAGCAGTTACTCGGCAGGGAACTATGGCTACACCTTC. Its protein product is CASSYSAGNYGYTF.

The chain combines TRBV9 with TRBJ2-1, with 7 nucleotides matching TRBD1. This CDR3 is built from 12 residues. V was clipped by 0 bases and J by 12 bases; unmatched bases: 3. From germline, CDR1 is SGDLS and CDR2 YYNGEE. CDR3 protein: CASSVGQGGQFF. Here the CDR3 DNA reads TGTGCCAGCAGCGTAGGACAGGGTGGGCAGTTCTTC.